The clone carrying this T cell receptor (beta chain) was counted between two and nine times. What it binds is not known. The data derive from a study of identical twins. Points from the study as a whole: Its conclusions, products of cross-sectional statistical analysis, did not come from following the same donors. Invariant cells of the MAIT and iNKT types might have partly distorted the zero-insertion analyses.

The CDR3 extends over 14 amino acids. Germline V gives CDR1 DFQATT, CDR2 SNEGSKA (reference sequence). V was clipped by 6 bases and J by 7 bases; unmatched bases: 10. TCRdb reanalysed the 5' RACE reads using MiXCR and keeps one entry per CDR3 protein. The table has about 530,000 distinct CDR3 sequences, 20% to 25% seen once; the top ten hold approximately 0.5%. The data were also submitted as part of a second study, on yellow fever vaccine responses in identical twins.

The sequenced sample consisted of CD4+ T cells sorted from blood. The receptor was isolated from a woman aged 18 to 35 in good health. This chain links TRBV20-1 with TRBJ2-7; TRBD2 agrees at 12 bases. This CDR3 reads CSARLAGGPSEQYF. The CDR3, as DNA: TGCAGTGCCAGGCTAGCGGGAGGGCCGAGTGAGCAGTACTTC.